The 4 T cell receptor beta chains below all came from one sample that was sequenced in a study of blood T cell repertoires in COVID-19. Assay used: immunoSEQ multiplex PCR; TCRdb lists only in-frame clones, some missing. The profile shows around 120,000 clones, roughly 88% of them singletons. The sample was peripheral blood. These receptors all stem from a man in his fifties with acute or convalescent COVID-19.

The chain carries TRBV5-1 and TRBJ2-1; D possibly corresponds to TRBD2 (5 bases). Trimming stripped 4 bases from V and 9 bases from J, with 11 bases between. Germline CDR1 and CDR2: SGHRS and YFSETQ. CDR3 length: 12 amino acids. The CDR3 DNA reads as TGCGCCAGCAGCGGTACGGGAAGTGAGCAGTTCTTC. Translation gives CASSGTGSEQFF.

This chain links TRBV5-1 with TRBJ1-6; tentative D call: TRBD1 (5 bases). Per the germline V gene, CDR1 is SGHRS and CDR2 is YFSETQ. V dropped 1 base and J dropped 10 bases, with 12 bases sitting between them. The CDR3 is 14 amino acids. In nucleotides, the CDR3 is TGCGCCAGCAGCTTGCTAGGGGTTGGGTCACCCCTCCACTTT. It translates to CASSLLGVGSPLHF.

This clone has only one observation. The chain uses TRBV13 and TRBJ1-1; D not resolved. The CDR3 has 12 residues. Trimming stripped 7 bases from V and 7 bases from J, with 13 bases between. Germline V gene data show CDR1 as PRHDT and CDR2 as FYEKMQ (reference sequence). This chain's CDR3 is CASTAGSLEAFF. CDR3 bases: TGTGCCAGCACCGCCGGGAGTCTTGAAGCTTTCTTT.

The CDR3 sequence is CASSLGGGGNTGELFF. In DNA form, the CDR3 reads TGCGCCAGCAGCTTGGGAGGGGGCGGCAACACCGGGGAGCTGTTTTTT. V usage is TRBV5-1 and J usage is TRBJ2-2; 7 positions match TRBD1. J was trimmed by 2 bases and V by 0 bases; bases with no gene match: 4. Germline values: CDR1 SGHRS, CDR2 YFSETQ. This CDR3 spans 16 amino acids. The full variable domain, completed using reference TRBV5-1 and TRBJ2-2, is KAGVTQTPRYLIKTRGQQVTLSCSPISGHRSVSWYQQTPGQGLQFLFEYFSETQRNKGNFPGRFSGRQFSNSRSEMNVSTLELGDSALYLCASSLGGGGNTGELFFGEGSRLTVL.